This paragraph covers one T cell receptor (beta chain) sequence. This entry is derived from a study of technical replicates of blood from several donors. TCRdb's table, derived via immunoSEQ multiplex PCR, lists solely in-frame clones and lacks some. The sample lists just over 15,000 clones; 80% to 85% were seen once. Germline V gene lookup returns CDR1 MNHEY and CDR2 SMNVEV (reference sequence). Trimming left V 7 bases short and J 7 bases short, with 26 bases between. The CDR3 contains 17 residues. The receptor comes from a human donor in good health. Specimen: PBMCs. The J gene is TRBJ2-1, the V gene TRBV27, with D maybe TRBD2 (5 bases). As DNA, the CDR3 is TGTGCCAGCACCCCTCAGATAGCGCGCCCTCTAAAAAATGAGCAGTTCTTC. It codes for CASTPQIARPLKNEQFF.